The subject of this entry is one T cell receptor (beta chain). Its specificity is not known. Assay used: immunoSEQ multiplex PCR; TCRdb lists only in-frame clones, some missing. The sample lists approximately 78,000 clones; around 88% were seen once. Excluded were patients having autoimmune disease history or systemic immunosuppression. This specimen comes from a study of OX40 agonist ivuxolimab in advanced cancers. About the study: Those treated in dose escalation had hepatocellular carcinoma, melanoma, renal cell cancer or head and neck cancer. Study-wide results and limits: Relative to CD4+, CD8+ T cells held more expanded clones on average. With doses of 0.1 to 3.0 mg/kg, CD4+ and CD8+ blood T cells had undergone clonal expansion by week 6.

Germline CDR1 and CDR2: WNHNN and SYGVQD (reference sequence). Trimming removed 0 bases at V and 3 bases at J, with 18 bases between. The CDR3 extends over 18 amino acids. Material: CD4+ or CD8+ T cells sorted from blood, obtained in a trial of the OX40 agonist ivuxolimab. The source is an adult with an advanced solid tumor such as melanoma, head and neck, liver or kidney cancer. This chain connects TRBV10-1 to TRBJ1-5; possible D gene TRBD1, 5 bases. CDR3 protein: CASSESFYGGGVNQPQHF. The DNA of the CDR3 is TGCGCCAGCAGTGAGTCATTTTATGGTGGGGGGGTCAATCAGCCCCAGCATTTT.